This T cell receptor beta chain was sequenced during a study of regulatory T cells in long-lasting Graves disease. Stated time point: newly diagnosed GD, antithyroid drugs for less than 3 months. PBMC-extracted RNA yielded the TCR library. This clonotype has ten or more counts. The CDR3 is 15 residues long. Germline CDR1 and CDR2: SGHKS and YYEKEE (reference sequence). V shed 0 bases and J shed 5 bases, with 11 bases lying between them. Arm-PCR with iRepertoire HTBI primers amplified the CDR3 regions for these TCR beta libraries. A single record per CDR3 protein comes from TCRdb applying MiXCR to the multiplex PCR reads. The table shows roughly 260,000 distinct CDR3 sequences, with 18% occurring only once. The data also belong to a second study, concerning T cells in Graves' hyperthyroidism and ophthalmopathy. That source reports: Patients having uncontrolled infection, another autoimmune disease, pregnancy or lactation were not included. The study used the HTBI primer set for a first-round RT-PCR of the TCR CDR3.

Source: peripheral blood mononuclear cells (PBMCs), taken at new diagnosis, from a patient treated with antithyroid drugs. This clonotype was sampled from a woman in her 30s with Graves disease. The chain carries TRBV5-5 and TRBJ1-4, with D maybe TRBD1 (5 bases). CDR3 sequence: CASSLGQRPNEKLFF. CDR3 nucleotide sequence: TGTGCCAGCAGCTTGGGACAGAGGCCAAATGAAAAACTGTTTTTT.